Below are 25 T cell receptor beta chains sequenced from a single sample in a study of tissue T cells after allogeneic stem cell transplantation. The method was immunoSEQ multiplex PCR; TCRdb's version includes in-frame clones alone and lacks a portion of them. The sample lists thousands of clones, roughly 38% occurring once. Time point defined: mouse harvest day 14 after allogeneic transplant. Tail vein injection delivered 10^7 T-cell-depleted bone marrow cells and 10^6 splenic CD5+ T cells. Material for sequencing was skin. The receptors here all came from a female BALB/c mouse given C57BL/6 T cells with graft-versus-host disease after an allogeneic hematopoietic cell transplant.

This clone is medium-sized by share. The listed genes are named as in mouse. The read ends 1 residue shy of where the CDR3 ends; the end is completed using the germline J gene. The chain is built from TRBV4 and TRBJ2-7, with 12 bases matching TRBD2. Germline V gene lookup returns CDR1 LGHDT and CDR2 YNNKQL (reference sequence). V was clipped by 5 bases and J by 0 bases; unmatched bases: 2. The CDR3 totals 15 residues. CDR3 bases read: TGTGCCAGCAGCAGGACTGGGGGGGTCTCCTATGAACAGTAC. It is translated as CASSRTGGVSYEQY. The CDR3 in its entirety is CASSRTGGVSYEQYF.

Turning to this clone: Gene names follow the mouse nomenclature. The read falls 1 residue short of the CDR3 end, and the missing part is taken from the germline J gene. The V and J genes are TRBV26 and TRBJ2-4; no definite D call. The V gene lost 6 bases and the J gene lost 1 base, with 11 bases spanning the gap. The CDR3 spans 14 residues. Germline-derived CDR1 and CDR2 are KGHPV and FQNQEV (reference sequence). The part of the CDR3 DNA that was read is TGTGCCAGCAGCCTTGACTATGGTCAAAACACCTTGTAC. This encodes CASSLDYGQNTLY. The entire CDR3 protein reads CASSLDYGQNTLYF.

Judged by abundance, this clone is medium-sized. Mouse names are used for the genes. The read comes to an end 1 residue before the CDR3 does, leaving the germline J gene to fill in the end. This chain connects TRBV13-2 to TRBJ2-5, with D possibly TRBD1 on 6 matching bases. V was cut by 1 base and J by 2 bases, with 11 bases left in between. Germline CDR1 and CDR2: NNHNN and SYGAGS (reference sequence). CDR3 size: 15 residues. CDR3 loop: CASGDPGTIQDTQYF. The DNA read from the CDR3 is TGTGCCAGCGGTGATCCCGGGACAATCCAAGACACCCAGTAC.

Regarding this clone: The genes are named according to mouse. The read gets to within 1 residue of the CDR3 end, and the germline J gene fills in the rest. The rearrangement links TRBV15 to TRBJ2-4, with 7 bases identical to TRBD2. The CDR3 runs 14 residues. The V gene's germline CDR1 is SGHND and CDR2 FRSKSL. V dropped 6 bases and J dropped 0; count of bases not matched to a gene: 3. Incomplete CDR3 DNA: TGTGCCAGCAGGACTGGGACTAGTCAAAACACCTTGTAC. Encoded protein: CASRTGTSQNTLY. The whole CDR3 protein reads CASRTGTSQNTLYF.

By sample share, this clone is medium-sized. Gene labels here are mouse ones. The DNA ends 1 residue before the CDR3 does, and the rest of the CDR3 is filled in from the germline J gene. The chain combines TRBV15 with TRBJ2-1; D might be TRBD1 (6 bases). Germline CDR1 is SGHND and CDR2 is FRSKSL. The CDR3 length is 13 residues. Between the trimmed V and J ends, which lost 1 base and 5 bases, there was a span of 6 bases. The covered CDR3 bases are TGTGCCAGCAGTTTAGACAGGGATGCTGAGCAGTTC. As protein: CASSLDRDAEQF. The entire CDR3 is CASSLDRDAEQFF.

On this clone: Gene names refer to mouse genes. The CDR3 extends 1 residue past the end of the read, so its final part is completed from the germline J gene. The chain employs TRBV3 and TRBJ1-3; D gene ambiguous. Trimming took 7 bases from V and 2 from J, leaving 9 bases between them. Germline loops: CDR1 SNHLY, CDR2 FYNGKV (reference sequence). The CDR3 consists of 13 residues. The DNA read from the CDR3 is TGTGCCAGCATCGCCAGGCCTGGAAATACGCTCTAT. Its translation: CASIARPGNTLY. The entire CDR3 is CASIARPGNTLYF.

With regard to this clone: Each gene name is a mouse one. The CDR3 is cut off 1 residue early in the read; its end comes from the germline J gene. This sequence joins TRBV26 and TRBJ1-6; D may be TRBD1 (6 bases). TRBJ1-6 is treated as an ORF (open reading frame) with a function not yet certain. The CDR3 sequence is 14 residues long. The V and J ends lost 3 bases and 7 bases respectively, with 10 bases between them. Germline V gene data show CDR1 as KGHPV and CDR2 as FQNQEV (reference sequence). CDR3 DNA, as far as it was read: TGTGCCAGCAGTCTACCAGGGGCGAATTCGCCCCTCTAC. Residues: CASSLPGANSPLY. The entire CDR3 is CASSLPGANSPLYF.

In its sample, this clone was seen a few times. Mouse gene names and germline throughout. Partial CDR3 DNA: TGTGCAAGCAGCTTACGGGGAAACCAAGACACCCAGTAC. Translated, it gives CASSLRGNQDTQY. The entire CDR3 protein reads CASSLRGNQDTQYF. V and J are TRBV16 and TRBJ2-5, with no clear D. Sequencing ends 1 residue short of the CDR3 end; the germline J gene provides the rest. The V gene lost 2 bases and the J gene lost 0 bases, with 6 bases spanning the gap. The CDR3 runs to 14 residues. CDR1 SGHSA and CDR2 FRNQAP come from the germline V gene.

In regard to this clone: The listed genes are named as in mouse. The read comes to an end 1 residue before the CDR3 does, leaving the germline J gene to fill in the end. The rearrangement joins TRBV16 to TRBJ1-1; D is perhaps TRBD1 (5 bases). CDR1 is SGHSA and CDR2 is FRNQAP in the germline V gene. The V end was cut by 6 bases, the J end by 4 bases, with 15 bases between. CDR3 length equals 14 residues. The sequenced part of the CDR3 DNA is TGTGCAAGCAGTCACCGCGGGGGAGGCACAGAAGTCTTC. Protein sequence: CASSHRGGGTEVF. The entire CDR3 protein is CASSHRGGGTEVFF. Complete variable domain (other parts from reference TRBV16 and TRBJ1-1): NAGVIQTPRHKVTGKGQEATLWCEPISGHSAVFWYRQTIVQGLEFLTYFRNQAPIDDSGMPKERFSAQMPNQSHSTLKIQSTQPQDSAVYLCASSHRGGGTEVFFGKGTRLTVV.

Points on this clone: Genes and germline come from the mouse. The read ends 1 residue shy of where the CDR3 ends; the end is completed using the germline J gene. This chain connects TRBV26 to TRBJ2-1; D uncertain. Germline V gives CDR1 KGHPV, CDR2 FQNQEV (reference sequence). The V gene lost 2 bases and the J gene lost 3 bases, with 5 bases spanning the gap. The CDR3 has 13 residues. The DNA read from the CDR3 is TGTGCCAGCAGTCTGAACAGCTATGCTGAGCAGTTC. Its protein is CASSLNSYAEQF. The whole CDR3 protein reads CASSLNSYAEQFF.

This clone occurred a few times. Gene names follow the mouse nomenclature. The CDR3 bases that were read are TGTGCCAGCAGCTCCTGGGGGGGCGATGAACAGTAC. As protein: CASSSWGGDEQY. The full CDR3 protein reads CASSSWGGDEQYF. The gene calls are TRBV3 and TRBJ2-7; 10 positions agree with TRBD2. The read finishes 1 residue shy of the CDR3 end, and the germline J gene is used to complete it. Trimming at V came to 4 bases and at J to 5 bases, leaving 2 bases not matched to a gene. CDR3 length: 13 residues. Germline CDR1 and CDR2: SNHLY and FYNGKV (reference sequence).

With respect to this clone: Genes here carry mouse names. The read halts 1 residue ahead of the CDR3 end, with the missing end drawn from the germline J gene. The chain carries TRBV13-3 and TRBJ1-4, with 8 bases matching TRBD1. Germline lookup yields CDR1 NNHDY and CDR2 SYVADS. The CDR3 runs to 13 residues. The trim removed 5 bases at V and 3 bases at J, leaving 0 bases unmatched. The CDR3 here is CASSRGPNERLFF. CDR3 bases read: TGTGCCAGCAGCAGGGGGCCCAACGAAAGATTATTT.

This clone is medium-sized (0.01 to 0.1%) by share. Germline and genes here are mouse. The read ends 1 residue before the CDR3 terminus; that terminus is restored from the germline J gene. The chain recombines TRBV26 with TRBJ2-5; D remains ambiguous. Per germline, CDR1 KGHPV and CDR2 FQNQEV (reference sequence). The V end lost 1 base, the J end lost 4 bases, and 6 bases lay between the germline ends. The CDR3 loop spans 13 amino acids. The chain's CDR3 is CASSLYGKDTQYF. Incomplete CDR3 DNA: TGTGCCAGCAGTCTGTACGGGAAAGACACCCAGTAC.

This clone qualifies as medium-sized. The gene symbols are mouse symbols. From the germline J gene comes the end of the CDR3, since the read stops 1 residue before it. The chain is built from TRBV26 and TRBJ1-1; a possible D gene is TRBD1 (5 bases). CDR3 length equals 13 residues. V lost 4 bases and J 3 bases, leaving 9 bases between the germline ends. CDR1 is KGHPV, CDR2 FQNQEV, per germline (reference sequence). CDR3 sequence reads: CASSPGADTEVFF. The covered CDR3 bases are TGTGCCAGCAGTCCCGGGGCTGACACAGAAGTCTTC.

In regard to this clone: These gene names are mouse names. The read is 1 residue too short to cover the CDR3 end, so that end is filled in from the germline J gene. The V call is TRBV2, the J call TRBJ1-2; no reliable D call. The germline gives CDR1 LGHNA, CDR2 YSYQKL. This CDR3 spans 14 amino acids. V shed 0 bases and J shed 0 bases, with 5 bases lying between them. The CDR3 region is CASSQEGTNSDYTF. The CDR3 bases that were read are TGTGCCAGCAGCCAAGAAGGCACAAACTCCGACTACACC. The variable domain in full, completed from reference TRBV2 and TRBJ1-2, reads DPKIIQKPKYLVAVTGSEKILICEQYLGHNAMYWYRQSAKKPLEFMFSYSYQKLMDNQTASSRFQPQSSKKNHLDLQITALKPDDSATYFCASSQEGTNSDYTFGSGTRLLVI.

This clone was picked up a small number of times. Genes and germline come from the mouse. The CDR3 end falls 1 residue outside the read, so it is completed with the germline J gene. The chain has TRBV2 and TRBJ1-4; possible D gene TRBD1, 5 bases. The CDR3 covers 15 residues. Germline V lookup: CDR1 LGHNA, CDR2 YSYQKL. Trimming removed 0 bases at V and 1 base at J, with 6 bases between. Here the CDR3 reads CASSQEGGSNERLFF. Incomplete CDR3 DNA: TGTGCCAGCAGCCAAGAGGGGGGTTCCAACGAAAGATTATTT.

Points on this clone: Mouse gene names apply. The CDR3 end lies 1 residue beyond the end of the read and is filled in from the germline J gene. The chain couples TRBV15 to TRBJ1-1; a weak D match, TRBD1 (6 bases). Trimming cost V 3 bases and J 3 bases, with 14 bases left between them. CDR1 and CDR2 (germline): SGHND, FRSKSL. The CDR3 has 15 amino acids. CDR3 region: CASSFGRGRDTEVFF. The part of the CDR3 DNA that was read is TGTGCCAGCAGTTTTGGCCGGGGGCGAGACACAGAAGTCTTC. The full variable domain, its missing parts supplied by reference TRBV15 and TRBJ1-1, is DAGVTQTPRHEVAEKGQTIILKCEPVSGHNDLFWYRQTKIQGLELLSYFRSKSLMEDGGAFKDRFKAEMLNSSFSTLKIQPTEPKDSAVYLCASSFGRGRDTEVFFGKGTRLTVV.

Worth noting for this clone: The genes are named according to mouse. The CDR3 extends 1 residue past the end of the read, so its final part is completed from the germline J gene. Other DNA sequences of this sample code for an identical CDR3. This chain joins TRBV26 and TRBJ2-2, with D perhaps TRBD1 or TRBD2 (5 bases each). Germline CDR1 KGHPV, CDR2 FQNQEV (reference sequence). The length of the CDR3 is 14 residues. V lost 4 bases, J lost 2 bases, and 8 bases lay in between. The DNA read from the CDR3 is TGTGCCAGCAGTCAAGGGGCGAACACCGGGCAGCTCTAC. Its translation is CASSQGANTGQLY. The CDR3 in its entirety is CASSQGANTGQLYF.

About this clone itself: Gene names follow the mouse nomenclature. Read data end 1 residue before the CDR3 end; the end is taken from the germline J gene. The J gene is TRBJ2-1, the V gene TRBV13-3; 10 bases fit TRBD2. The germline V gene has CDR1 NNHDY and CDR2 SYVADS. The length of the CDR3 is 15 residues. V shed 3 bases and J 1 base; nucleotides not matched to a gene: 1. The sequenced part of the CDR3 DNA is TGTGCCAGCAGTGTGGGACTGGGGAACTATGCTGAGCAGTTC. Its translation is CASSVGLGNYAEQF. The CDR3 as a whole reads CASSVGLGNYAEQFF.

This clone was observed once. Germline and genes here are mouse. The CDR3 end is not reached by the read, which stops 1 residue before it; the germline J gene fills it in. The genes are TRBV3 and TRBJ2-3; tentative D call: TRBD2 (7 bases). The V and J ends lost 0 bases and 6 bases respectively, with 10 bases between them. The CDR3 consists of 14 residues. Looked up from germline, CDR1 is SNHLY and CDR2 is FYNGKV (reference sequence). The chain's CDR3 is CASSLARGGETLYF. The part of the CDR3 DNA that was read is TGTGCCAGCAGCTTAGCAAGGGGGGGGGAAACGCTGTAT.

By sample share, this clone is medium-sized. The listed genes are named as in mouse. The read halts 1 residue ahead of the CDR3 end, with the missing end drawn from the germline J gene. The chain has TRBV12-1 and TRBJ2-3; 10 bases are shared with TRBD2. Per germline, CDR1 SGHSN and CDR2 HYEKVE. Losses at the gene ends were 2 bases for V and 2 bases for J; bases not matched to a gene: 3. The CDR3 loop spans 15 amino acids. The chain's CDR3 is CASSPGLGFAETLYF. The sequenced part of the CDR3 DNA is TGTGCCAGCTCTCCGGGACTGGGGTTTGCAGAAACGCTGTAT.

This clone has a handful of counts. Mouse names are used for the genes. CDR3 DNA, as far as it was read: TGTGCAAGCAGCTTGACTGGGGGGTCCTATGAACAGTAC. Protein: CASSLTGGSYEQY. The whole CDR3 reads CASSLTGGSYEQYF. This chain connects TRBV16 to TRBJ2-7; 10 bases map to TRBD2. The DNA ends 1 residue before the CDR3 does, and the rest of the CDR3 is filled in from the germline J gene. The trim removed 3 bases at V and 1 base at J, leaving 0 bases unmatched. CDR1 is SGHSA, CDR2 FRNQAP, per germline. This CDR3 comprises 14 residues.

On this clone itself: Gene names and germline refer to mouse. CDR3 DNA (partial): TGTGCCAGCAGCCCAGGGGGCTGGGACACCCAGTAC. Translating gives CASSPGGWDTQY. The CDR3 as a whole reads CASSPGGWDTQYF. The chain combines TRBV26 with TRBJ2-5, with 8 bases aligning to TRBD1. Read sequence stops 1 residue before the CDR3 end, and the germline J gene provides the missing end. Germline-derived CDR1 and CDR2 are KGHPV and FQNQEV (reference sequence). V dropped 6 bases and J dropped 6; count of bases not matched to a gene: 5. The CDR3 loop spans 13 amino acids.

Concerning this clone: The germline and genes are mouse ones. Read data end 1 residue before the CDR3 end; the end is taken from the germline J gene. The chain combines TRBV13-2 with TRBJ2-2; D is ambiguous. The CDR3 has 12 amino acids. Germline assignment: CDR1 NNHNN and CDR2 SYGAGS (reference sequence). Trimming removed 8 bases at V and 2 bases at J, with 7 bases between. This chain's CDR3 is CARWDNTGQLYF. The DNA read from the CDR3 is TGTGCCAGGTGGGATAACACCGGGCAGCTCTAC.

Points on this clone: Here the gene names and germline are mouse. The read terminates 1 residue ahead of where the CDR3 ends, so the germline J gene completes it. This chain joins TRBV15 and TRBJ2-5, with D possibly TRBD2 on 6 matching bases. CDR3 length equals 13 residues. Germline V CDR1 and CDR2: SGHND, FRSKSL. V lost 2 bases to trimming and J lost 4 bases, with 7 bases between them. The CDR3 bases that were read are TGTGCCAGCAGTTTATCTGGGGAAGACACCCAGTAC. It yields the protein CASSLSGEDTQY. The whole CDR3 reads CASSLSGEDTQYF.